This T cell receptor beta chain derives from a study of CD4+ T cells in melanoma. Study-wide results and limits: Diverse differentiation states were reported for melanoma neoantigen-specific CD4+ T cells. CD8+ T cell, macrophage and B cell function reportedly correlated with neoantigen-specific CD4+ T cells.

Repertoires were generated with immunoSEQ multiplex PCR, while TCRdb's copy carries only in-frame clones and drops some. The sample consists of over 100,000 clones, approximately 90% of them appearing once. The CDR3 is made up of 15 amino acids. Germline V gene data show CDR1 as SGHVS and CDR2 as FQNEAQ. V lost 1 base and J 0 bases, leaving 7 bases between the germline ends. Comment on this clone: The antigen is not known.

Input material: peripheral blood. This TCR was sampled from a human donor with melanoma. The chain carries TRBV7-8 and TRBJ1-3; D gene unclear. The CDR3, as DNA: TGTGCCAGCAGCTTAGGAATCAGCTCTGGAAACACCATATATTTT. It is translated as CASSLGISSGNTIYF.